Included here is one T cell receptor (beta chain) sequence, with context. Every bit of the isolated RNA underwent reverse transcription, so sequencing read expressed TCRB transcripts. The data were produced by immunoSEQ multiplex PCR, yet TCRdb's version contains in-frame clones alone and is incomplete. The repertoire holds some 270,000 clones, with 12% to 15% as singletons. The germline CDR1 and CDR2 sequences are SGHRS and YFSETQ. With V trimmed by 3 bases and J by 7 bases, 13 bases remained unmatched. This CDR3 has 19 residues. This entry belongs to a study of beta chain features in type 1 diabetes.

Sequencing input: naive CD4+ T cells from blood. This receptor was taken from a woman aged 40 to 55 in good health. The V call is TRBV5-1, the J call TRBJ2-1; 16 nucleotides agree with TRBD2. In DNA form, the CDR3 reads TGCGCCAGCAGCTCGGCGGACGGGACTAGCGGGGGGGCCGTGAATGAGCAGTTCTTC. The encoded protein is CASSSADGTSGGAVNEQFF.